This entry lists 31 T cell receptor beta chains sequenced from one sample in a study of CD8 T cells in ankylosing spondylitis. TCRdb re-derived calls from the 5' RACE reads in MiXCR, one entry per CDR3 protein. The sample records some 340,000 distinct CDR3 sequences, 14% to 15% being singletons. The sequenced sample was blood, either unsorted or a sorted T cell fraction (not recorded which). These receptors were collected from a male donor with ankylosing spondylitis or in good health (not recorded which).

This clonotype occurred a few times. The chain carries TRBV6-5 and TRBJ1-2; 8 positions agree with TRBD1. The V gene end was trimmed by 2 bases and the J gene end by 3 bases; junction bases not matched to a gene: 2. CDR1 and CDR2 (germline): MNHEY, SVGAGI. The CDR3 consists of 14 residues. CDR3 bases: TGTGCCAGCAGTTACCCGACAGGGGACTATGGCTACACCTTC. Encoded protein: CASSYPTGDYGYTF.

V is TRBV11-2 and J is TRBJ2-4, with D possibly TRBD2 on 5 matching bases. From germline, CDR1 is SGHAT and CDR2 FQNNGV. This CDR3 region has 19 residues. With 0 bases removed from V and 9 bases from J, the gap between germline ends came to 27 bases. CDR3 protein: CASSLDLRRSGPKASIQYF. As DNA, the CDR3 is TGTGCCAGCAGCTTAGATTTAAGGCGGAGCGGCCCAAAGGCGAGCATTCAGTACTTC.

This clonotype turned up a few times. The chain uses TRBV5-1 and TRBJ1-1; a weak D match, TRBD1 (5 bases). The CDR3 has 12 amino acids. Germline V gene data show CDR1 as SGHRS and CDR2 as YFSETQ. V lost 3 bases and J 8 bases, leaving 11 bases between the germline ends. The CDR3 nucleotides read TGCGCCAGCAGCTCACAGGCGACGGAAGCTTTCTTT. Amino acid sequence: CASSSQATEAFF.

This clonotype appeared a few times. V gene TRBV4-2 combines with J gene TRBJ2-1, with 8 positions matching TRBD2. This CDR3 region has 17 residues. The germline V gene has CDR1 LGHNA and CDR2 YNFKEQ. V was clipped by 0 bases and J by 4 bases; unmatched bases: 8. In DNA, the CDR3 is TGTGCCAGCAGCCAAGATAGGAGCGGGGGCCGTTACAATGAGCAGTTCTTC. Translated, it gives CASSQDRSGGRYNEQFF.

This clonotype was detected a few times. The gene calls are TRBV7-9 and TRBJ1-1; tentatively, D is TRBD1 (6 bases). Per germline, CDR1 SEHNR and CDR2 FQNEAQ (reference sequence). The length of the CDR3 is 17 residues. Trimming stripped 2 bases from V and 0 bases from J, with 16 bases between. Written as DNA, the CDR3 is TGTGCCAGCAGCTTATACAGGGAGGACCTACTGAACACTGAAGCTTTCTTT. As protein: CASSLYREDLLNTEAFF.

This clonotype turned up a few times. The gene calls are TRBV9 and TRBJ2-3, with D possibly being TRBD1 or TRBD2 (5 bases each). The CDR3 loop spans 17 amino acids. Germline lookup yields CDR1 SGDLS and CDR2 YYNGEE. Trimming removed 4 bases from V and 0 bases from J, with 18 bases in between. This CDR3 reads CASSTPRGRASTDTQYF. CDR3 coding DNA: TGTGCCAGCAGCACCCCCCGGGGCAGGGCTAGCACAGATACGCAGTATTTT.

This clonotype came up a few times. The rearrangement joins TRBV12-3 or TRBV12-4 to TRBJ1-1; 7 nucleotides align to TRBD1. This CDR3 has 13 residues. Trimming cost V 4 bases and J 6 bases; bases outside gene matches: 5. The CDR3 protein is CASSSTGQAEAFF. CDR3 DNA: TGTGCCAGCAGTTCGACAGGACAGGCTGAAGCTTTCTTT.

This clonotype was observed a few times. The chain combines TRBV9 with TRBJ2-6; D may match TRBD1 or TRBD2 (5 bases each). The CDR3 has 18 residues. The germline gives CDR1 SGDLS, CDR2 YYNGEE. Trimming took 4 bases from V and 1 from J, leaving 18 bases between them. The CDR3 DNA reads TGTGCCAGCAGCCGTATCCGGGACCCGTGGTCTGGGGCCAACGTCCTGACTTTC. Protein product: CASSRIRDPWSGANVLTF.

The chain links TRBV6-2 or TRBV6-3 to TRBJ1-5; no firm D call. This CDR3 has 12 amino acids. CDR1 and CDR2 from the germline V gene are MNHEY and SVGEGT. The ends were cut back, 6 bases at V and 6 bases at J, with 9 bases in the middle. CDR3 in amino acids: CASSPGPQPQHF. The CDR3, as DNA: TGTGCCAGCAGCCCCGGACCTCAGCCCCAGCATTTT.

This clonotype was seen a handful of times. The rearrangement uses TRBV6-1 and TRBJ1-1, with 8 bases fitting TRBD1. V lost 4 bases, J lost 3 bases, and 4 bases stayed unmatched. The CDR3 runs to 14 residues. CDR1 and CDR2 (germline): MNHNS, SASEGT. In DNA, the CDR3 is TGTGCCAGCAGTGGGACAGGGATGGACACTGAAGCTTTCTTT. It is translated as CASSGTGMDTEAFF.

The V call is TRBV28, the J call TRBJ2-3; D perhaps matches TRBD1 (6 bases). The CDR3 length is 14 residues. Per the germline V gene, CDR1 is MDHEN and CDR2 is SYDVKM. V lost 7 bases to trimming and J lost 3 bases, with 14 bases between them. DNA of the CDR3: TGTGCCAGCACCCAGTTACAGGGAACAGATACGCAGTATTTT. Encoded protein: CASTQLQGTDTQYF.

The rearrangement joins TRBV5-1 to TRBJ2-2; D is perhaps TRBD1 (5 bases). V lost 6 bases and J 7 bases, leaving 16 bases between the germline ends. Germline V gives CDR1 SGHRS, CDR2 YFSETQ. The CDR3 extends over 14 amino acids. In nucleotides, the CDR3 is TGCGCCAGCAATAACCAGGGCGGAAACGGGGAGCTGTTTTTT. Translation gives CASNNQGGNGELFF.

This clonotype turned up a few times. V is TRBV5-1 and J is TRBJ2-3; a possible D gene is TRBD2 (6 bases). Trimming shortened V by 0 bases and J by 2 bases, and 10 bases separated the two germline ends. The CDR3 runs 15 residues. CDR1 and CDR2 from the germline V gene are SGHRS and YFSETQ. CDR3 coding DNA: TGCGCCAGCAGCTTGGGCGGGGCTCACACAGATACGCAGTATTTT. Protein: CASSLGGAHTDTQYF.

There are a few counts of this clonotype. J is TRBJ2-1 and V is TRBV24-1, with a tentative D call TRBD2 (5 bases). This CDR3 comprises 16 residues. Trimming took off 4 bases at V and 5 bases at J, with 17 bases between the two ends. Germline V gene data show CDR1 as KGHDR and CDR2 as SFDVKD. The CDR3 sequence is CATSDPTAEENNEQFF. The CDR3 bases are TGTGCCACCAGTGACCCGACTGCGGAGGAAAACAATGAGCAGTTCTTC.

J is TRBJ1-4 and V is TRBV5-1; the D is unclear. CDR1 and CDR2 from the germline V gene are SGHRS and YFSETQ. V was pared by 3 bases and J by 3 bases, with 9 bases between. The CDR3 loop spans 14 amino acids. The DNA of the CDR3 is TGCGCCAGCAGCTCCAGAGGCGCTAATGAAAAACTGTTTTTT. Translating it yields CASSSRGANEKLFF.

The chain recombines TRBV12-3 or TRBV12-4 with TRBJ2-7, with D uncertain. The CDR3 is 15 residues long. V was cut by 6 bases and J by 3 bases, with 18 bases left in between. The CDR3 here is CASSPSLRASYEQYF. DNA of the CDR3: TGTGCCAGCAGCCCCTCCTTGAGAGCTAGCTACGAGCAGTACTTC.

DNA for the CDR3: TGCAGTGCTCTACTCCGGACGGGACAGGGAAGCCCAGATACGCAGTATTTT. It translates to CSALLRTGQGSPDTQYF. The genes are TRBV20-1 and TRBJ2-3; TRBD1 aligns across 9 bases. Germline-derived CDR1 and CDR2 are DFQATT and SNEGSKA (reference sequence). CDR3 size: 17 residues. V was pared by 5 bases and J by 4 bases, with 16 bases of the junction left unmatched.

This clonotype has only a few counts. V and J are TRBV25-1 and TRBJ1-2; 11 bases are a match to TRBD1. Germline CDR1 reads MGHDK; CDR2 reads SYGVNS. V gave up 8 bases and J gave up 8 bases; unmatched junction bases: 7. This CDR3 is built from 13 residues. DNA for the CDR3: TGTGCCAGCTTCTCCTGGACAGGGGGCGGCTACACCTTC. Amino acid sequence: CASFSWTGGGYTF.

The chain links TRBV10-3 to TRBJ2-1; 13 bases are shared with TRBD2. The CDR3 totals 15 residues. Germline V CDR1 and CDR2: ENHRY, SYGVKD. The V gene end was trimmed by 2 bases and the J gene end by 8 bases; junction bases not matched to a gene: 3. The CDR3 DNA reads as TGTGCCATCAGTGAGACTAGCGGGAGGGGTGATGAGCAGTTCTTC. Protein sequence: CAISETSGRGDEQFF.

The rearrangement joins TRBV9 to TRBJ1-6; 9 bases agree with TRBD1. The germline V gene encodes CDR1 SGDLS and CDR2 YYNGEE. CDR3 size: 14 residues. With V trimmed by 4 bases and J by 9 bases, 5 bases remained unmatched. The CDR3 here is CASSIQGAGSPLHF. DNA for the CDR3: TGTGCCAGCAGCATACAGGGGGCGGGTTCACCCCTCCACTTT.

The CDR3 sequence is CASSRDQGRLAVSYEQYF. The DNA of the CDR3 is TGTGCCAGCAGCCGGGACCAAGGAAGACTAGCCGTTTCCTACGAGCAGTACTTC. The chain links TRBV4-2 to TRBJ2-7; TRBD2 matches 7 bases. The ends lost 4 bases at V and 1 base at J; junction bases unmatched: 16. The germline CDR1 and CDR2 sequences are LGHNA and YNFKEQ. The CDR3 sequence is 18 residues long.

This clonotype was counted between two and nine times. This chain joins TRBV5-1 and TRBJ2-7; D gene unclear. The CDR3 runs to 13 residues. Trimming shortened V by 4 bases and J by 2 bases, and 10 bases separated the two germline ends. Germline loops: CDR1 SGHRS, CDR2 YFSETQ. CDR3 protein: CASSRRVPYEQYF. The CDR3 DNA sequence: TGCGCCAGCAGCCGCCGCGTCCCCTACGAGCAGTACTTC.

For the CDR3, the DNA is TGCAACGTGTGGGGGGGCGGCGCTGAAGCTTTCTTT. Translated: CNVWGGGAEAFF. V gene TRBV29-1 combines with J gene TRBJ1-1; perhaps TRBD1 as D (6 bases). This CDR3 region has 12 residues. Germline-derived CDR1 and CDR2 are SQVTM and ANQGSEA.

J is TRBJ2-3 and V is TRBV3-1, with 9 bases that match TRBD2. This CDR3 contains 14 residues. Germline V lookup: CDR1 LGHDT, CDR2 YNNKEL (reference sequence). J gave up 4 bases and V 4 bases, and 3 bases lay outside the gene matches. The CDR3 protein is CASSRTSVADTQYF. DNA for the CDR3: TGTGCCAGCAGCCGGACTAGCGTGGCAGATACGCAGTATTTT.

This clonotype was observed a few times. The J gene is TRBJ1-1, the V gene TRBV10-3; possible D gene TRBD1, 6 bases. Germline values: CDR1 ENHRY, CDR2 SYGVKD. The V and J ends lost 10 bases and 3 bases respectively, with 18 bases between them. The CDR3 extends over 14 amino acids. The CDR3 is CATSLGGSDTEAFF. The CDR3, as DNA: TGTGCCACCTCCTTAGGGGGGTCGGACACTGAAGCTTTCTTT.

This clonotype was seen a few times. V usage is TRBV7-2 and J usage is TRBJ1-6; D is unclear. Germline V gene lookup returns CDR1 SGHTA and CDR2 FQGNSA. Between the trimmed V and J ends, which lost 1 base and 5 bases, there was a span of 6 bases. This CDR3 contains 14 residues. CDR3 nucleotide sequence: TGTGCCAGCAGCTTAGTACAGAATAATTCACCCCTCCACTTT. This translates into CASSLVQNNSPLHF.

Only a few counts were recorded for this clonotype. This chain joins TRBV5-1 and TRBJ1-2; no definite D call. Trimming shortened V by 3 bases and J by 5 bases, and 11 bases separated the two germline ends. Germline V lookup: CDR1 SGHRS, CDR2 YFSETQ. The CDR3 runs to 13 residues. The CDR3 loop is CASSSIDGYGYTF. In DNA form, the CDR3 reads TGCGCCAGCAGCTCTATCGACGGATATGGCTACACCTTC.

V and J are TRBV6-7 and TRBJ2-2; weak D call: TRBD1 (6 bases). TRBV6-7 is an open reading frame, and its role is uncertain. Trimming stripped 1 base from V and 5 bases from J, with 8 bases between. This CDR3 is built from 14 residues. CDR3 coding DNA: TGTGCCAGCAGTTACTTACAGGGAACCGGGGAGCTGTTTTTT. It yields the protein CASSYLQGTGELFF.

This chain joins TRBV5-1 and TRBJ1-5, with a weak D call TRBD1 (5 bases). The CDR3 is 13 amino acids. Germline assignment: CDR1 SGHRS and CDR2 YFSETQ. V was pared by 5 bases and J by 3 bases, with 9 bases between. The CDR3 coding sequence is TGCGCCAGCAGATGGGACTTCAATCAGCCCCAGCATTTT. This encodes CASRWDFNQPQHF.

This clonotype was detected a few times. V and J are TRBV27 and TRBJ1-2; perhaps TRBD1 as D (6 bases). The CDR3 is 13 residues long. CDR1 is MNHEY, CDR2 SMNVEV, per germline (reference sequence). The V end lost 6 bases, the J end lost 8 bases, and 16 bases lay between the germline ends. The CDR3 bases are TGTGCCAGCAGGACGGGACACCTGGGAGGCTACACCTTC. This encodes CASRTGHLGGYTF.

This clonotype came up a few times. The V call is TRBV15, the J call TRBJ1-5; possibly TRBD1 for D (5 bases). Trimming pared 5 bases from V and 6 bases from J, leaving 20 bases between. The CDR3 loop spans 16 amino acids. Germline CDR1 and CDR2: LNHNV and YYDKDF (reference sequence). The CDR3 bases are TGTGCCACCAGCGACAGTGGGGCAGGATGGGGTCAGCCCCAGCATTTT. Translation: CATSDSGAGWGQPQHF.